The 28 T cell receptor beta chains listed next were all sequenced from one sample in a study of early T cells in non-severe SARS-CoV-2 infection. Via MiXCR, TCRdb re-called the 5' RACE reads, giving one row per CDR3 protein. The data hold more than 95,000 distinct CDR3 sequences, with approximately 10% observed a single time. This sample comprised whole blood, obtained at baseline. The receptors originated from an adult who was a healthcare worker with PCR-confirmed SARS-CoV-2 infection or an uninfected control (not recorded which).

This clonotype was recorded at least ten times. The rearrangement uses TRBV5-1 and TRBJ2-1, with TRBD2 matching over 9 bases. Germline V CDR1 and CDR2: SGHRS, YFSETQ. J gave up 0 bases and V 3 bases, and 4 bases lay outside the gene matches. There are 16 residues in the CDR3. The CDR3 reads CASSSTSGFSYNEQFF. In DNA form, the CDR3 reads TGCGCCAGCAGCTCCACTAGCGGGTTCTCCTACAATGAGCAGTTCTTC. The variable domain in full, completed from reference TRBV5-1 and TRBJ2-1, reads KAGVTQTPRYLIKTRGQQVTLSCSPISGHRSVSWYQQTPGQGLQFLFEYFSETQRNKGNFPGRFSGRQFSNSRSEMNVSTLELGDSALYLCASSSTSGFSYNEQFFGPGTRLTVL.

V gene TRBV28 combines with J gene TRBJ2-1, with a possible D match to TRBD1 (6 bases). Per the germline V gene, CDR1 is MDHEN and CDR2 is SYDVKM. This CDR3 region has 16 residues. Trimming cost V 5 bases and J 6 bases, with 20 bases left between them. CDR3 sequence (DNA): TGTGCCAGCAGTATACGAGCCCGCACAGGGTTCAATGAGCAGTTCTTC. Its protein product is CASSIRARTGFNEQFF.

The chain uses TRBV11-2 and TRBJ2-3, with 8 nucleotides matching TRBD2. The J segment lost 5 bases and the V segment lost 5 bases, leaving 9 bases of the junction unmatched. Germline lookup yields CDR1 SGHAT and CDR2 FQNNGV. The length of the CDR3 is 15 residues. Here the CDR3 DNA reads TGTGCCAGCAGCACGGGAGGGAGTTTTGTAGATACGCAGTATTTT. Its protein is CASSTGGSFVDTQYF.

There are many counts of this clonotype. The chain links TRBV28 to TRBJ1-2; 8 bases match TRBD1. The germline V gene has CDR1 MDHEN and CDR2 SYDVKM. The CDR3 spans 15 residues. V was clipped by 5 bases and J by 7 bases; unmatched bases: 12. CDR3 nucleotides: TGTGCCAGCAGTCCAGGGCAGGGGGCGCGTGGTGGCTACACCTTC. Amino acids: CASSPGQGARGGYTF.

The chain employs TRBV11-2 and TRBJ2-3; TRBD1 might be the D (6 bases). The germline V gene encodes CDR1 SGHAT and CDR2 FQNNGV. Trimming removed 5 bases from V and 6 bases from J, with 18 bases in between. This CDR3 spans 15 amino acids. In nucleotides, the CDR3 is TGTGCCAGCAGCCCGGATGTGGGGGCAAGGGATACGCAGTATTTT. This translates into CASSPDVGARDTQYF.

The chain links TRBV6-1 to TRBJ2-7; TRBD1 might be the D (6 bases). Trimming cost V 3 bases and J 3 bases, with 12 bases left between them. Germline CDR1 reads MNHNS; CDR2 reads SASEGT. This CDR3 comprises 14 residues. The CDR3 DNA sequence: TGTGCCAGCAGTGAGGTAGGGGGAAGCTACGAGCAGTACTTC. This translates into CASSEVGGSYEQYF.

The rearrangement links TRBV30 to TRBJ2-2; possibly TRBD1 for D (5 bases). CDR1 and CDR2 (germline): GTSNPN, SVGIG (reference sequence). The CDR3 has 14 residues. Trimming cost V 3 bases and J 2 bases, with 10 bases left between them. CDR3: CAWSAGPNTGELFF. Here the CDR3 DNA reads TGTGCCTGGAGCGCAGGGCCAAACACCGGGGAGCTGTTTTTT.

The chain recombines TRBV24-1 with TRBJ2-3; the D is unclear. CDR3 length: 13 residues. The ends were cut back, 4 bases at V and 2 bases at J, with 6 bases in the middle. The germline gives CDR1 KGHDR, CDR2 SFDVKD. The CDR3 DNA follows: TGTGCCACCAGTGAATCTGACACAGATACGCAGTATTTT. This encodes CATSESDTDTQYF.

This clonotype has a count of ten or more. CDR3 nucleotides: TGTGCCAGCAGCTTAGCGGACATCGAAGCTTTCTTT. Translating it yields CASSLADIEAFF. The chain recombines TRBV7-2 with TRBJ1-1, with D perhaps TRBD1 (5 bases). Per the germline V gene, CDR1 is SGHTA and CDR2 is FQGNSA. This CDR3 region has 12 residues. Deletions cut 0 bases from V and 8 bases from J, with 7 bases between.

This clonotype was counted at least ten times. This chain uses TRBV29-1 with TRBJ1-2; the D is unclear. Between the trimmed V and J ends, which lost 7 bases and 2 bases, there was a span of 11 bases. The CDR3 is made up of 12 amino acids. Germline assignment: CDR1 SQVTM and CDR2 ANQGSEA. CDR3: CSAFTANYGYTF. Written as DNA, the CDR3 is TGCAGCGCCTTCACCGCGAACTATGGCTACACCTTC.

There are many counts of this clonotype. This chain links TRBV7-2 with TRBJ1-5; D gene unclear. V shed 1 base and J shed 6 bases, with 13 bases lying between them. The CDR3 extends over 15 amino acids. Germline loops: CDR1 SGHTA, CDR2 FQGNSA. CDR3 coding DNA: TGTGCCAGCAGCTTAGTGGGAGGATCCGGTCAGCCCCAGCATTTT. Amino acids: CASSLVGGSGQPQHF.

The chain uses TRBV7-8 and TRBJ2-3, with TRBD2 matching over 10 bases. V was clipped by 5 bases and J by 4 bases; unmatched bases: 9. This CDR3 contains 16 residues. Germline CDR1 reads SGHVS; CDR2 reads FQNEAQ. This CDR3 reads CASSLRAGGIPDTQYF. CDR3 coding DNA: TGTGCCAGCAGCCTACGAGCGGGGGGGATTCCAGATACGCAGTATTTT.

The chain is built from TRBV4-1 and TRBJ2-5, with 12 bases lining up with TRBD2. The CDR3 runs to 20 residues. CDR1 is MGHRA, CDR2 YSYEKL, per germline. The V gene end was trimmed by 2 bases and the J gene end by 2 bases; junction bases not matched to a gene: 15. The CDR3 loop is CASSQLVLAGGPRTQETQYF. CDR3 in DNA: TGCGCCAGCAGCCAATTAGTACTAGCGGGAGGACCTAGGACTCAAGAGACCCAGTACTTC.

This chain links TRBV3-1 with TRBJ2-4, with a tentative D call TRBD1 (6 bases). CDR1 is LGHDT, CDR2 YNNKEL, per germline (reference sequence). CDR3 length: 15 amino acids. V lost 5 bases and J lost 6, with 17 bases in between. The CDR3 DNA reads as TGTGCCAGCAGCATAAACCGGGACACGGGAAACATTCAGTACTTC. The encoded protein is CASSINRDTGNIQYF. The full variable domain, with the rest looked up from reference TRBV3-1 and TRBJ2-4, is DTAVSQTPKYLVTQMGNDKSIKCEQNLGHDTMYWYKQDSKKFLKIMFSYNNKELIINETVPNRFSPKSPDKAHLNLHINSLELGDSAVYFCASSINRDTGNIQYFGAGTRLSVL.

The sample holds a few counts of this clonotype. The chain uses TRBV18 and TRBJ2-3; 7 nucleotides line up with TRBD2. The CDR3 runs to 15 residues. Trimming took 2 bases from V and 4 from J; bases not matched to a gene: 6. Germline loops: CDR1 KGHSH, CDR2 LQKENI. CDR3 DNA: TGTGCCAGCTCACCATACGGGGAGGGCCCAGATACGCAGTATTTT. Protein product: CASSPYGEGPDTQYF.

This clonotype was seen many times. The J gene is TRBJ2-6, the V gene TRBV10-3, with unresolved D. CDR3 size: 15 residues. In germline, CDR1 is ENHRY, CDR2 SYGVKD. The V end was cut by 0 bases, the J end by 2 bases, with 5 bases between. In DNA form, the CDR3 reads TGTGCCATCAGTGAGTCAAGGGCTGGGGCCAACGTCCTGACTTTC. It yields the protein CAISESRAGANVLTF.

This clonotype is labeled as medium-sized. The chain combines TRBV7-8 with TRBJ2-2, with a possible D match to TRBD2 (5 bases). CDR1 SGHVS and CDR2 FQNEAQ come from the germline V gene. This CDR3 spans 14 amino acids. The germline V and J ends were trimmed by 3 bases and 6 bases, with 11 bases remaining between them. DNA for the CDR3: TGTGCCAGCAGCTTGCCGGGATCGGCCGGGGAGCTGTTTTTT. This sequence encodes CASSLPGSAGELFF. The complete variable domain, with remaining parts taken from reference TRBV7-8 and TRBJ2-2, reads GAGVSQSPRYKVAKRGQDVALRCDPISGHVSLFWYQQALGQGPEFLTYFQNEAQLDKSGLPSDRFFAERPEGSVSTLKIQRTQQEDSAVYLCASSLPGSAGELFFGEGSRLTVL.

The table lists this clonotype with a few counts. The chain uses TRBV6-7 and TRBJ2-1; D remains unclear. TRBV6-7 counts as an open reading frame of uncertain function. The CDR3 is made up of 16 amino acids. The ends were cut back, 11 bases at V and 9 bases at J, with 29 bases in the middle. The CDR3 protein is CAQKNPIPILMPEQFF. CDR3 sequence (DNA): TGTGCCCAAAAGAACCCCATTCCTATTTTGATGCCTGAGCAGTTCTTC.

This clonotype was detected a few times. The chain links TRBV20-1 to TRBJ2-1; tentatively, D is TRBD2 (5 bases). V dropped 4 bases and J dropped 11 bases, with 21 bases sitting between them. CDR1 DFQATT and CDR2 SNEGSKA come from the germline V gene (reference sequence). This CDR3 contains 14 residues. Written as DNA, the CDR3 is TGCAGTGCTATTCTCCTGGATAGCGAATCGAAGCAGTTCTTC. Translating gives CSAILLDSESKQFF.

This clonotype was seen ten or more times. V gene TRBV20-1 combines with J gene TRBJ1-4; possibly TRBD1 for D (6 bases). The CDR3 covers 13 residues. The V gene lost 3 bases and the J gene lost 7 bases, with 12 bases spanning the gap. The V gene's germline CDR1 is DFQATT and CDR2 SNEGSKA (reference sequence). The chain's CDR3 is CSASETGVEKLFF. DNA of the CDR3: TGCAGTGCTAGTGAGACAGGCGTTGAAAAACTGTTTTTT.

This clonotype has ten or more counts. The J gene is TRBJ1-2, the V gene TRBV24-1; 9 nucleotides line up with TRBD1. The ends lost 3 bases at V and 2 bases at J; junction bases unmatched: 3. The CDR3 runs to 15 residues. Germline V gene data show CDR1 as KGHDR and CDR2 as SFDVKD. Here the CDR3 DNA reads TGTGCCACCAGTGATGCCGGGACAGGGAACTATGGCTACACCTTC. This gives the protein CATSDAGTGNYGYTF.

This clonotype was observed a handful of times. The chain carries TRBV29-1 and TRBJ2-5; D unclear. V was clipped by 4 bases and J by 5 bases, with 8 bases between them. This CDR3 is built from 11 residues. From germline, CDR1 is SQVTM and CDR2 ANQGSEA. Here the CDR3 DNA reads TGCAGCGTTGGGGTTCGGGAGACCCAGTACTTC. This encodes CSVGVRETQYF.

This clonotype was observed a handful of times. V and J are TRBV28 and TRBJ2-3, with a tentative D call TRBD1 (5 bases). CDR3 length equals 15 residues. Trimming pared 3 bases from V and 0 bases from J, leaving 10 bases between. Germline CDR1 is MDHEN and CDR2 is SYDVKM. The CDR3 region is CASSFGALSTDTQYF. The CDR3 DNA is TGTGCCAGCAGTTTTGGGGCTTTAAGCACAGATACGCAGTATTTT.

There are a few counts of this clonotype. The chain combines TRBV24-1 with TRBJ2-1, with 8 bases matching TRBD2. Germline-derived CDR1 and CDR2 are KGHDR and SFDVKD. The CDR3 is 16 residues long. V dropped 7 bases and J dropped 6; count of bases not matched to a gene: 13. CDR3 coding DNA: TGTGCCACCAGCACGTTGGCGAGCGGGGGACCCAATGAGCAGTTCTTC. This gives the protein CATSTLASGGPNEQFF.

The table lists this clonotype with a few counts. This chain uses TRBV2 with TRBJ2-5; D perhaps matches TRBD2 (6 bases). Trimming shortened V by 6 bases and J by 2 bases, and 16 bases separated the two germline ends. CDR1 and CDR2 from the germline V gene are SNHLY and FYNNEI. The CDR3 is made up of 15 amino acids. The CDR3 spells CASRGVGGPQETQYF. The DNA of the CDR3 is TGTGCCAGCAGGGGCGTGGGGGGTCCGCAAGAGACCCAGTACTTC.

The table lists this clonotype with a few counts. The V gene is TRBV4-3, the J gene TRBJ2-5; D gene ambiguous. Per germline, CDR1 LGHNA and CDR2 YSLEER. The germline V and J ends were trimmed by 1 base and 2 bases, with 5 bases remaining between them. The CDR3 loop spans 13 amino acids. The CDR3 protein is CASSQGIQETQYF. CDR3 nucleotides: TGCGCCAGCAGCCAAGGCATTCAAGAGACCCAGTACTTC.

This clonotype was detected many times. J is TRBJ2-7 and V is TRBV10-2; no firm D call. V lost 5 bases and J 6 bases, leaving 11 bases between the germline ends. The CDR3 contains 12 residues. Per germline, CDR1 WSHSY and CDR2 SAAADI. CDR3 amino acids: CASSYTDGEQYF. DNA of the CDR3: TGCGCCAGCAGTTATACGGACGGCGAGCAGTACTTC.

A few counts support this clonotype. The chain links TRBV6-1 to TRBJ1-1, with TRBD1 as a possible D gene (5 bases). Trimming removed 1 base at V and 0 bases at J, with 18 bases between. Germline values: CDR1 MNHNS, CDR2 SASEGT. This CDR3 contains 18 residues. The DNA for the CDR3 is TGTGCCAGCAGTGAAGGCTTCCGTAGGGTGGGGGTGAACACTGAAGCTTTCTTT. Its protein is CASSEGFRRVGVNTEAFF.